This section outlines one T cell receptor beta chain sequence together with its context. Its antigen is unknown. Reverse transcribing all isolated RNA meant expressed TCRB transcripts were sequenced. The study sequenced naive, central memory and regulatory T cell samples to an average of roughly 3.8 million reads. Using immunoSEQ multiplex PCR, the repertoire was profiled, and TCRdb retains in-frame clones only, with some absent. The repertoire holds about 230,000 clones, with 16% as singletons. Staining for CD45RO/CCR7/CD25/CD127/CD95/CD27 allowed sorting of CD4+ naive, central memory, regulatory and stem cell-like memory cells. This sample stems from a study of beta chain features in type 1 diabetes. Study results and caveats: In type 1 diabetes patients, VDJ junctions had fewer insertions; deletions at these junctions were more frequent. The study found moderately but significantly shorter TCRB CDR3s in all four CD4+ subsets of Type 1 diabetes patients.

Sequenced: naive CD4+ T cells from blood. This TCR derives from a man aged 25 to 40 with type 1 diabetes.

CDR3 sequence reads: CASSTPGPRPLAKNIQYF. In nucleotides, the CDR3 is TGTGCCAGCAGCACACCAGGCCCACGACCTTTAGCCAAAAACATTCAGTACTTC. The chain links TRBV21-1 to TRBJ2-4; the table's D call of TRBD1 was not tested on the DNA. TRBV21-1 is annotated as a pseudogene. This CDR3 comprises 18 residues.